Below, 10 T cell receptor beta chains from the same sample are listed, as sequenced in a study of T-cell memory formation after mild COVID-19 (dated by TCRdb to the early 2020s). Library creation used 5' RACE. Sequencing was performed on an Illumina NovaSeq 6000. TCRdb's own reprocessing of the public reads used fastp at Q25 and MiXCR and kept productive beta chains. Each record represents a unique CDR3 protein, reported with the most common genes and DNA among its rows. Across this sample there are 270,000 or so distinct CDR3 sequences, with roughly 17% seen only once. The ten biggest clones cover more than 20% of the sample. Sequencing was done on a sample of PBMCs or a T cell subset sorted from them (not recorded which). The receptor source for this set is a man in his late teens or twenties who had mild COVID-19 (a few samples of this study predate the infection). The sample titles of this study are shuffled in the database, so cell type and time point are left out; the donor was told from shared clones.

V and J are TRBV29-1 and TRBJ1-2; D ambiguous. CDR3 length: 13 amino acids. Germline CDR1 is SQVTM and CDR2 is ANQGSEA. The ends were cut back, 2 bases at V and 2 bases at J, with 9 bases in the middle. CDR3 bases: TGCAGCGTTGAATCGGCGGTCAACTATGGCTACACCTTC. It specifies CSVESAVNYGYTF.

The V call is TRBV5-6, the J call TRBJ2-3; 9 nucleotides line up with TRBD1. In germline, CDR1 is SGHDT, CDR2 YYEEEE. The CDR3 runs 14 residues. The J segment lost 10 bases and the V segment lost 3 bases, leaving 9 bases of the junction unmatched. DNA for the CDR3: TGTGCCAGCAGCTCCGGGACAGGGAAGTTTGCGCAGTATTTT. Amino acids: CASSSGTGKFAQYF.

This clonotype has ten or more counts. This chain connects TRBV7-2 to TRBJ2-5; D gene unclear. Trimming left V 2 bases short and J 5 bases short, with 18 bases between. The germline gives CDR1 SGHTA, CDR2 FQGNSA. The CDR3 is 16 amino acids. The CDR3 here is CASSLLGRIGSETQYF. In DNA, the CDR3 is TGTGCCAGCAGCTTACTGGGCAGAATAGGCTCCGAGACCCAGTACTTC. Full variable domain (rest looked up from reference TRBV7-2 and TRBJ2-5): GAGVSQSPSNKVTEKGKDVELRCDPISGHTALYWYRQSLGQGLEFLIYFQGNSAPDKSGLPSDRFSAERTGGSVSTLTIQRTQQEDSAVYLCASSLLGRIGSETQYFGPGTRLLVL.

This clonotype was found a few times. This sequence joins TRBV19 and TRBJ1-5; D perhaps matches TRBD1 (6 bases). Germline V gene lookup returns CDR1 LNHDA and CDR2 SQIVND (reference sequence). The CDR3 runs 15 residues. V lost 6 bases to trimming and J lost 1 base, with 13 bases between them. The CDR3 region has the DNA TGTGCCAGTAGCCGGCGGGGGCGGAGCAATCAGCCCCAGCATTTT. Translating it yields CASSRRGRSNQPQHF.

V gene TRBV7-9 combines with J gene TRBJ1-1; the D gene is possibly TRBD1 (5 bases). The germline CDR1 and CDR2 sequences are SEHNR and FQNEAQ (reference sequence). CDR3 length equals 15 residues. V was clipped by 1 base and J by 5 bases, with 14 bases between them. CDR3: CASSLEVPGKTEAFF. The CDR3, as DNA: TGTGCCAGCAGCTTAGAGGTGCCAGGGAAGACTGAAGCTTTCTTT.

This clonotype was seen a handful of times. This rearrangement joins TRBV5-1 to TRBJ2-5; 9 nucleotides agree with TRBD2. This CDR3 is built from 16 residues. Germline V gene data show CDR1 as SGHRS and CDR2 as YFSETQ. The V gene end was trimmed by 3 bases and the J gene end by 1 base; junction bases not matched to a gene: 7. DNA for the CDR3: TGCGCCAGCAGCTGGCTGGCGGGGGGGCGCCAAGAGACCCAGTACTTC. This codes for CASSWLAGGRQETQYF.

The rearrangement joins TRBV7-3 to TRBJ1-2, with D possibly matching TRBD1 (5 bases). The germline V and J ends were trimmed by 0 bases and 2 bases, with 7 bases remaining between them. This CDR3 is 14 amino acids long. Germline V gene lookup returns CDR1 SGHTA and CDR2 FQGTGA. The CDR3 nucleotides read TGTGCCAGCAGCTTAACGGCAGGGAACTATGGCTACACCTTC. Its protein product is CASSLTAGNYGYTF. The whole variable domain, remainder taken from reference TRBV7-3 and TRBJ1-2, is GAGVSQTPSNKVTEKGKYVELRCDPISGHTALYWYRQSLGQGPEFLIYFQGTGAADDSGLPNDRFFAVRPEGSVSTLKIQRTERGDSAVYLCASSLTAGNYGYTFGSGTRLTVV.

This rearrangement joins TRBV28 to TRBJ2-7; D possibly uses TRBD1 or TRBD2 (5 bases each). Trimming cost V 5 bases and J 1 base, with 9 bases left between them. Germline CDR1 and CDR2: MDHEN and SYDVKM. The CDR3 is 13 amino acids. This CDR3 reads CASSVEGSYEQYV. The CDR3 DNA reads TGTGCCAGCAGTGTAGAGGGGTCCTACGAGCAGTACGTC.

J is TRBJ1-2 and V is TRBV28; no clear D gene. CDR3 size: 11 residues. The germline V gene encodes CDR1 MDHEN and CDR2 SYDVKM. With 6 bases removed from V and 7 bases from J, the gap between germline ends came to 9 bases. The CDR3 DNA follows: TGTGCCAGCAGGGGTGAATTTGGCTACACCTTC. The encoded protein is CASRGEFGYTF.

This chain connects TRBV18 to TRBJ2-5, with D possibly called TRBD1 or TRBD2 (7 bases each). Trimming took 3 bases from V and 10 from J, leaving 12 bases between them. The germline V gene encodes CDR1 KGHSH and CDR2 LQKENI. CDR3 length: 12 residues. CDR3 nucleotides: TGTGCCAGCTCACCGCAGGGGGGGATCCAGTACTTC. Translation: CASSPQGGIQYF.